These 5 T cell receptor beta chains share one sample of origin, sequenced in a study of T-cell memory formation after mild COVID-19. MiXCR was run by TCRdb on the 5' RACE reads, yielding one entry per CDR3 protein. Of hundreds of thousands of distinct CDR3 sequences listed, 15% to 20% are singletons. Sequenced input: PBMCs or a T cell subset sorted from them (not recorded which). The receptors originated from an adult woman who had mild COVID-19 (a few samples of this study predate the infection). Cell type and time point are not known.

The rearrangement uses TRBV24-1 and TRBJ1-2; 10 positions agree with TRBD1. Looked up from germline, CDR1 is KGHDR and CDR2 is SFDVKD. V lost 6 bases, J lost 3 bases, and 3 bases stayed unmatched. The CDR3 consists of 14 residues. The CDR3 bases are TGTGCCACCAGTTTAGGACAGGGGGACTATGGCTACACCTTC. The encoded protein is CATSLGQGDYGYTF.

The V gene is TRBV10-3, the J gene TRBJ2-2; the D is unclear. V was trimmed by 3 bases and J by 5 bases, leaving 10 bases between them. Germline V gene data show CDR1 as ENHRY and CDR2 as SYGVKD. CDR3 size: 14 residues. CDR3 bases: TGTGCCATCAGTGAAGTAGTAGCAACCGGGGAGCTGTTTTTT. Its translation is CAISEVVATGELFF.

This clonotype turned up a few times. The chain is built from TRBV9 and TRBJ2-1; D may be TRBD1 or TRBD2 (5 bases each). Trimming removed 0 bases from V and 3 bases from J, with 13 bases in between. The CDR3 consists of 16 residues. Germline-derived CDR1 and CDR2 are SGDLS and YYNGEE. CDR3 nucleotides: TGTGCCAGCAGCGTAGCGGGGCAGGGAAGCTACAATGAGCAGTTCTTC. Its protein is CASSVAGQGSYNEQFF.

The chain has TRBV13 and TRBJ2-1; the match to TRBD2 covers 8 bases. CDR3 length: 16 residues. CDR1 and CDR2 (germline): PRHDT, FYEKMQ (reference sequence). J lost 6 bases, V lost 5 bases, and 12 bases had no gene match. The CDR3 DNA is TGTGCCAGCAGCCCGCGGAGAGTAGCGGGATTCAATGAGCAGTTCTTC. Translated: CASSPRRVAGFNEQFF.

CDR3 sequence (DNA): TGCGCCAGCAGCCCGGAACCACGCTCTGGGGCCAACGTCCTGACTTTC. It specifies CASSPEPRSGANVLTF. This chain connects TRBV5-1 to TRBJ2-6, with D unresolved. Germline loops: CDR1 SGHRS, CDR2 YFSETQ. V lost 4 bases to trimming and J lost 0 bases, with 11 bases between them. This CDR3 is 16 amino acids long. Combining the CDR3 with reference TRBV5-1 and TRBJ2-6 gives the whole variable domain KAGVTQTPRYLIKTRGQQVTLSCSPISGHRSVSWYQQTPGQGLQFLFEYFSETQRNKGNFPGRFSGRQFSNSRSEMNVSTLELGDSALYLCASSPEPRSGANVLTFGAGSRLTVL.